A selection of T cell receptor beta chains follows, all from one sample in a study of blood T cell repertoires in COVID-19. Profiling relied on immunoSEQ multiplex PCR, and the TCRdb table lists in-frame clones only, not all of them. The table includes 470,000 or so clones, roughly 91% detected once. Input material: peripheral blood. The receptors were gathered from a woman between 25 and 40 years old with acute or convalescent COVID-19. Each CDR3 is given with its conserved first and last residue. D genes are given only for firm matches. Expanded clones are given a class, and other clones once, few, many or no size at all.

v_call	d_call	clone_size	j_call	cdr3_aa	cdr3_nt
TRBV29-1	-	-	TRBJ2-2	CSVVVVQAGELFF	TGCAGCGTTGTCGTTGTTCAGGCCGGGGAGCTGTTTTTT
TRBV7-3	-	-	TRBJ2-1	CASSIDTYNEQFF	TGTGCCAGCAGCATCGACACGTACAATGAGCAGTTCTTC
TRBV14	-	-	TRBJ2-3	CASSQEVERSTDTQYF	TGTGCCAGCAGCCAAGAAGTAGAACGAAGCACAGATACGCAGTATTTT
TRBV19	-	-	TRBJ1-6	CASSIVTNSPLHF	TGTGCCAGTAGTATTGTTACAAATTCACCCCTCCACTTT
TRBV6-5	-	-	TRBJ2-1	CASGLGGHEQFF	TGTGCCAGCGGACTCGGGGGACATGAGCAGTTCTTC
TRBV7-9	-	-	TRBJ2-3	CASSPGSGGADTQYF	TGTGCCAGCAGCCCAGGGTCGGGTGGGGCAGATACGCAGTATTTT
TRBV19	-	-	TRBJ1-2	CASSITGAGYTF	TGTGCCAGTAGTATAACTGGGGCTGGCTACACCTTC
TRBV19	TRBD1	-	TRBJ2-7	CASRGQGSYEQYF	TGTGCCAGTAGGGGACAGGGTTCCTACGAGCAGTACTTC
TRBV7-2	TRBD2	-	TRBJ2-3	CASSVSGGSTDTQYF	TGTGCCAGCAGCGTTAGCGGGGGGAGCACAGATACGCAGTATTTT
TRBV2	-	-	TRBJ1-5	CASNQNSNQPQHF	TGTGCCAGCAACCAGAATAGCAATCAGCCCCAGCATTTT
TRBV7-9	-	-	TRBJ1-4	CASSLTPGREKLFF	TGTGCCAGCAGCCTGACACCTGGCAGGGAAAAACTGTTTTTT
TRBV10-1	TRBD1	-	TRBJ2-2	CASSEFGTGNAGELFF	TGCGCCAGCAGTGAGTTCGGGACAGGGAACGCGGGGGAGCTGTTTTTT
TRBV25-1	TRBD2	-	TRBJ2-5	CASSEPASGQETQYF	TGTGCCAGCAGTGAACCCGCTAGCGGACAAGAGACCCAGTACTTC
TRBV2	-	few	TRBJ1-1	CASAGQRNTEAFF	TGTGCCAGCGCTGGACAAAGGAACACTGAAGCTTTCTTT
TRBV5-6	TRBD1	-	TRBJ2-4	CASSLVDRDQNIQYF	TGTGCCAGCAGCTTGGTGGACAGGGACCAAAACATTCAGTACTTC
TRBV10-3	TRBD1	-	TRBJ2-5	CAISWDRQETQYF	TGTGCCATCAGCTGGGACAGGCAAGAGACCCAGTACTTC
TRBV18	-	-	TRBJ2-5	CASSPLEGAKTQYF	TGTGCCAGCTCACCCTTGGAGGGTGCGAAGACCCAGTACTTC
TRBV6-5	-	-	TRBJ2-2	CASSLGLSAGELFF	TGTGCCAGCAGTCTCGGACTGTCAGCCGGGGAGCTGTTTTTT
TRBV19	TRBD1	-	TRBJ1-4	CASSIDPPGGDNPSSPTNEKLFF	TGTGCCAGTAGTATAGATCCCCCAGGGGGCGATAATCCTTCAAGTCCAACTAATGAAAAACTGTTTTTT
TRBV6-1	TRBD1	-	TRBJ1-1	CASFKGQGNTEAFF	TGTGCCAGCTTTAAGGGACAGGGGAACACTGAAGCTTTCTTT
TRBV18	TRBD1	-	TRBJ1-1	CASSKDRAQAFF	TGTGCCAGCTCAAAGGACAGGGCCCAAGCTTTCTTT
TRBV2	TRBD1	-	TRBJ1-4	CASNKDRGYGEKLFF	TGTGCCAGCAACAAGGACAGGGGTTATGGTGAAAAACTGTTTTTT
TRBV30	-	-	TRBJ1-1	CAWSKQKNTEAFF	TGTGCCTGGAGCAAACAGAAGAACACTGAAGCTTTCTTT
TRBV5-5	TRBD2	-	TRBJ2-1	CASSLGIAGALWEQFF	TGTGCCAGCAGCCTGGGGATAGCGGGGGCCCTTTGGGAGCAGTTCTTC
TRBV27	-	once	TRBJ1-5	CASSLTPGLQPQHF	TGTGCCAGCAGTTTAACCCCAGGGCTGCAGCCCCAGCATTTT
TRBV20-1	TRBD2	-	TRBJ2-3	CSASHRGGAVTDTQYF	TGCAGTGCTAGTCACCGGGGGGGGGCAGTGACAGATACGCAGTATTTT
TRBV6-5	-	-	TRBJ1-1	CASRTEMNTEAFF	TGTGCCAGCAGGACAGAGATGAACACTGAAGCTTTCTTT
TRBV5-1	TRBD1	-	TRBJ2-5	CASSETTGPQETQYF	TGCGCCAGCAGCGAAACGACAGGGCCCCAAGAGACCCAGTACTTC
TRBV5-1	TRBD1	-	TRBJ2-6	CASSWRQGDGANVLTF	TGCGCCAGCAGCTGGAGACAGGGGGATGGGGCCAACGTCCTGACTTTC
TRBV11-3	-	-	TRBJ2-1	CASSPDFVPYNEQFF	TGTGCCAGCAGCCCGGACTTTGTACCCTACAATGAGCAGTTCTTC
TRBV9	TRBD2	-	TRBJ2-2	CASSVGLAGNTGELFF	TGTGCCAGCAGCGTAGGACTAGCGGGGAACACCGGGGAGCTGTTTTTT
TRBV5-1	-	-	TRBJ1-1	CASSSSGGNTEAFF	TGCGCCAGCAGCTCGAGCGGGGGGAACACTGAAGCTTTCTTT
TRBV2	-	-	TRBJ1-2	CASIFRAAGNGYTF	TGTGCCAGCATCTTTAGGGCTGCAGGGAATGGCTACACCTTC
TRBV5-1	-	-	TRBJ2-7	CASSFDTSSYEQYF	TGCGCCAGCAGCTTCGACACCAGCTCCTACGAGCAGTACTTC
TRBV4-1	TRBD1	-	TRBJ1-5	CASSSGGKTQPQHF	TGCGCCAGCAGCTCAGGGGGCAAAACCCAGCCCCAGCATTTT
TRBV12-3/TRBV12-4	-	-	TRBJ1-1	CASNSRGNTEAFF	TGTGCCAGCAATAGCAGGGGGAACACTGAAGCTTTCTTT
TRBV19	-	-	TRBJ1-1	CASGPGRMNTEAFF	TGTGCCAGTGGACCGGGGAGGATGAACACTGAAGCTTTCTTT
TRBV9	-	-	TRBJ2-1	CASSVDGQFYNEQFF	TGTGCCAGCAGCGTAGATGGGCAGTTCTACAATGAGCAGTTCTTC
TRBV6-5	-	-	TRBJ1-4	CASRRGSGEKLFF	TGTGCCAGCAGACGGGGAAGCGGGGAAAAACTGTTTTTT
TRBV5-1	-	-	TRBJ1-4	CASSLAVGGGEKLFF	TGCGCCAGCAGCTTGGCCGTGGGAGGAGGTGAAAAACTGTTTTTT
TRBV2	-	-	TRBJ2-2	CASRVDRLTGELFF	TGTGCCAGCAGGGTTGACAGGTTGACCGGGGAGCTGTTTTTT
TRBV3-1/TRBV3-2	-	-	TRBJ2-2	CASSQVGSPGELFF	TGTGCCAGCAGCCAAGTAGGTAGCCCCGGGGAGCTGTTTTTT
TRBV6-5	TRBD1	-	TRBJ1-6	CASRLTGGNSPLHF	TGTGCCAGCAGGCTCACAGGGGGCAATTCACCCCTCCACTTT
TRBV5-5	TRBD2	-	TRBJ2-1	CASSRGLAYYNEQFF	TGTGCCAGCAGCAGGGGACTAGCTTACTACAATGAGCAGTTCTTC
TRBV10-1	-	once	TRBJ1-5	CASSDHYDSNQPQHF	TGCGCCAGCAGTGACCACTACGATAGCAATCAGCCCCAGCATTTT
TRBV12-3/TRBV12-4	-	-	TRBJ2-3	CASSLSGVRVGYF	TGTGCCAGCAGTCTCTCGGGAGTCCGAGTGGGGTATTTT
TRBV12-3/TRBV12-4	-	-	TRBJ2-7	CASSLHRDYEQYF	TGTGCCAGCAGTTTACACAGGGACTACGAGCAGTACTTC
TRBV5-1	TRBD1	-	TRBJ2-3	CASRWGQQRPDTQYF	TGCGCCAGCAGGTGGGGACAGCAAAGACCAGATACGCAGTATTTT
TRBV28	-	-	TRBJ2-1	CASSLQKTNEQFF	TGTGCCAGCAGTTTACAGAAAACAAATGAGCAGTTCTTC
TRBV5-1	-	-	TRBJ2-3	CASSGRGSTDTQYF	TGCGCCAGCAGCGGGAGGGGGAGCACAGATACGCAGTATTTT
TRBV7-8	TRBD1	-	TRBJ2-7	CASSSTGGQGDEQYF	TGTGCCAGCAGCTCCACCGGCGGACAGGGAGACGAGCAGTACTTC
TRBV7-8	TRBD1	-	TRBJ1-3	CASSLRQGVTGNTIYF	TGTGCCAGCAGCTTAAGACAGGGGGTGACTGGAAACACCATATATTTT
TRBV3-1/TRBV3-2	-	-	TRBJ1-2	CASSPALTSGTDGYTF	TGTGCCAGCAGCCCAGCCTTAACCTCTGGGACTGATGGCTACACCTTC